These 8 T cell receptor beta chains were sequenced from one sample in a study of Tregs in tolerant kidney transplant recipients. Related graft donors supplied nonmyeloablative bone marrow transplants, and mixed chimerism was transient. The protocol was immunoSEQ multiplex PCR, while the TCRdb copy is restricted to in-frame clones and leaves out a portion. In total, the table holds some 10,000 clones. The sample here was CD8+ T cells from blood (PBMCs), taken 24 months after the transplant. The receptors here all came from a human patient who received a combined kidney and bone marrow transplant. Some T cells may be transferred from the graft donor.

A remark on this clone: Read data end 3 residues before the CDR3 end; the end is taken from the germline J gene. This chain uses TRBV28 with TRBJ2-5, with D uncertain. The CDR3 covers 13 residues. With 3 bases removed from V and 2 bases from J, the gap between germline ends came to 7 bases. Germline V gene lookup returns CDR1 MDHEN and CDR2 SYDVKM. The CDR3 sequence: CASSFVLQETQYF. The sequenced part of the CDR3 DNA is TGTGCCAGCAGTTTTGTACTACAAGAGACC.

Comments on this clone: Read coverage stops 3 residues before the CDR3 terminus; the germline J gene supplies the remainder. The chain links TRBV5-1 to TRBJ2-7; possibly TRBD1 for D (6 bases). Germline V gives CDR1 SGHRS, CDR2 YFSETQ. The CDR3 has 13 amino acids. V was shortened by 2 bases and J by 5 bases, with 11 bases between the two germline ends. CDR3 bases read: TGCGCCAGCAGCTTCCCAGGGGCGGACGAG. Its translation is CASSFPGADE. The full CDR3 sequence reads CASSFPGADEQYF.

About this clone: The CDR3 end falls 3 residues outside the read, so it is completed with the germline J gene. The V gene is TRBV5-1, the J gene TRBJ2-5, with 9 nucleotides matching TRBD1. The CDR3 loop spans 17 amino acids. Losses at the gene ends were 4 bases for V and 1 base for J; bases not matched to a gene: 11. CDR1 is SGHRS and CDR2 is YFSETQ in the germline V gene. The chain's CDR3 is CASSTTHRGPPQETQYF. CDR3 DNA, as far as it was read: TGCGCCAGCAGCACAACACACAGGGGGCCCCCCCAAGAGACC.

The CDR3 bases that were read are TGCAGTGCTAGCCGGGACAGTAACCCCTACGAG. Protein: CSASRDSNPYE. In full, the CDR3 reads CSASRDSNPYEQYF. The chain joins TRBV20-1 to TRBJ2-7; 7 bases line up with TRBD1. From the germline J gene comes the end of the CDR3, since the read stops 3 residues before it. The CDR3 has 14 amino acids. Germline V CDR1 and CDR2: DFQATT, SNEGSKA (reference sequence). The junction had 7 bases not matched to a gene; V was cut back by 3 bases and J by 2 bases.

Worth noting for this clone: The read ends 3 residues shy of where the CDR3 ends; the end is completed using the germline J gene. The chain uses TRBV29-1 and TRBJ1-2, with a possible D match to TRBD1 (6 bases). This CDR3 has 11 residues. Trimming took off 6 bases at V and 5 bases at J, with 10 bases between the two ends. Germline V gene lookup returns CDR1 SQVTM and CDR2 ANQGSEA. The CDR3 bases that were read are TGCAGCGTATTAACAGGGTATGGC. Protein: CSVLTGYG. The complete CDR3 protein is CSVLTGYGYTF.

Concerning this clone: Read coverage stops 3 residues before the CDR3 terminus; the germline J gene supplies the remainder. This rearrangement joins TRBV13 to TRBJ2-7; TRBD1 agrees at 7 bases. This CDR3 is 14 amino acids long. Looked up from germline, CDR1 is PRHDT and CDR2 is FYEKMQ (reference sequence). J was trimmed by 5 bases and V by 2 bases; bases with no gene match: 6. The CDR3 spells CASSLRQGPHEQYF. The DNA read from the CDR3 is TGTGCCAGCAGCTTAAGACAGGGCCCCCACGAG.

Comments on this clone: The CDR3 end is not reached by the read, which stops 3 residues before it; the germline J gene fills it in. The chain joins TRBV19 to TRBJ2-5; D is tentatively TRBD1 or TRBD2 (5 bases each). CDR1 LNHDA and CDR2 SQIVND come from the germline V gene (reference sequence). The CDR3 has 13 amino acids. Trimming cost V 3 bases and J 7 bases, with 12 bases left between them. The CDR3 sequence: CASSMFVRGTQYF. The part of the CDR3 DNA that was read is TGTGCCAGTAGTATGTTTGTGAGGGGGACC.

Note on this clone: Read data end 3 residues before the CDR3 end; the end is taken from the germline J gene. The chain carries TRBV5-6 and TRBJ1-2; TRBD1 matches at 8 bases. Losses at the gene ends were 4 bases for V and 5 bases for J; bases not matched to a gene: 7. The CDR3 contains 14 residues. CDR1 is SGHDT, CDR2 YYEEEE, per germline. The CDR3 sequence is CASSPDREGYGYTF. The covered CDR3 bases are TGTGCCAGCAGCCCGGACAGGGAAGGGTATGGC.